The 28 T cell receptor beta chains below come from one sample, sequenced in a study of cytomegalovirus exposure and HLA in healthy donors. The PCR ran on 60 Vbeta and 13 Jbeta primers. TCRdb's table, derived via immunoSEQ multiplex PCR, lists solely in-frame clones and lacks some. Altogether more than 80,000 clones are present, approximately 80% being singletons, with the ten largest covering roughly 1.5%. Material for sequencing was PBMCs. These receptors were obtained from a man between 50 and 59 years old in good health and CMV-seronegative.

This clone appeared a few times. The chain employs TRBV7-9 and TRBJ2-6; 11 positions agree with TRBD1. The J segment lost 1 base and the V segment lost 7 bases, leaving 6 bases of the junction unmatched. Germline V lookup: CDR1 SEHNR, CDR2 FQNEAQ (reference sequence). This CDR3 is built from 17 residues. CDR3 sequence (DNA): TGTGCCAGCACCCCGGGACAGGGGGTATCTGGGGCCAACGTCCTGACTTTC. Translating it yields CASTPGQGVSGANVLTF.

This sequence joins TRBV4-3 and TRBJ2-1, with 10 bases lining up with TRBD2. The CDR3 length is 17 residues. CDR1 is LGHNA and CDR2 is YSLEER in the germline V gene. Trimming at V came to 4 bases and at J to 9 bases, leaving 15 bases not matched to a gene. Here the CDR3 reads CASSPFGVAGGTSEQFF. The CDR3 coding sequence is TGCGCCAGCAGCCCCTTTGGAGTAGCGGGGGGAACTAGTGAGCAGTTCTTC.

V and J are TRBV30 and TRBJ2-3; maybe TRBD1 (5 bases). Germline-derived CDR1 and CDR2 are GTSNPN and SVGIG (reference sequence). The CDR3 totals 17 residues. Trimming took off 2 bases at V and 0 bases at J, with 18 bases between the two ends. The CDR3 DNA reads as TGTGCCTGGAGTCATTTCAGGACAACGGTTAGCACAGATACGCAGTATTTT. Its protein product is CAWSHFRTTVSTDTQYF.

This clone came up once. The chain employs TRBV7-9 and TRBJ1-3; TRBD1 might be the D (5 bases). Germline V gene lookup returns CDR1 SEHNR and CDR2 FQNEAQ (reference sequence). The CDR3 is 18 residues long. V lost 5 bases and J lost 3, with 23 bases in between. The CDR3 bases are TGTGCCAGCAGCGCTACAGGAGGGGTGAGATCGGGTGGAAACACCATATATTTT. Its translation: CASSATGGVRSGGNTIYF.

The J gene is TRBJ2-7, the V gene TRBV19; TRBD2 aligns across 9 bases. V was pared by 6 bases and J by 2 bases, with 5 bases of the junction left unmatched. The CDR3 has 14 residues. Germline V CDR1 and CDR2: LNHDA, SQIVND (reference sequence). CDR3 sequence (DNA): TGTGCCAGTAGGACTAGCGGAACCGCCTACGAGCAGTACTTC. This gives the protein CASRTSGTAYEQYF.

In its sample, this clone was seen once. J is TRBJ1-1 and V is TRBV10-3, with D maybe TRBD1 (6 bases). V lost 4 bases to trimming and J lost 3 bases, with 15 bases between them. The CDR3 covers 15 residues. CDR1 is ENHRY, CDR2 SYGVKD, per germline. The CDR3 bases are TGTGCCATCAGTGGCAGGGGAGTTCGTCACACTGAAGCTTTCTTT. Protein: CAISGRGVRHTEAFF.

This chain joins TRBV5-8 and TRBJ1-4, with TRBD1 as a possible D gene (5 bases). Germline CDR1 reads SGHTS; CDR2 reads YDEGEE. V was trimmed by 4 bases and J by 8 bases, leaving 24 bases between them. The CDR3 is made up of 17 amino acids. The CDR3 nucleotides read TGTGCCAGCAGCCCAGGGCGGATTGGGGGGTTACAGGAAAAACTGTTTTTT. Translating gives CASSPGRIGGLQEKLFF.

This sequence joins TRBV9 and TRBJ1-1, with 7 nucleotides matching TRBD1. The CDR3 loop spans 13 amino acids. Trimming cost V 2 bases and J 4 bases; bases outside gene matches: 2. CDR1 is SGDLS, CDR2 YYNGEE, per germline. The CDR3 loop is CASSVDRITEAFF. The CDR3 DNA sequence: TGTGCCAGCAGCGTGGACAGGATCACTGAAGCTTTCTTT.

V usage is TRBV7-2 and J usage is TRBJ1-2; D is perhaps TRBD1 (5 bases). Germline V lookup: CDR1 SGHTA, CDR2 FQGNSA. This CDR3 is built from 14 residues. Between the trimmed V and J ends, which lost 5 bases and 4 bases, there was a span of 14 bases. This CDR3 reads CASSVSSGGYGYTF. Written as DNA, the CDR3 is TGTGCCAGCAGCGTATCGTCCGGGGGCTATGGCTACACCTTC.

The CDR3 reads CASRGTGSTDTQYF. CDR3 coding DNA: TGCGCCAGCAGAGGGACAGGGAGCACAGATACGCAGTATTTT. The J gene is TRBJ2-3, the V gene TRBV10-1, with 9 bases lining up with TRBD1. CDR1 is WNHNN and CDR2 is SYGVQD in the germline V gene (reference sequence). This CDR3 has 14 amino acids. Unmatched junction bases numbered 1, after V lost 6 bases and J lost 0 bases.

V and J are TRBV9 and TRBJ2-7; the D gene is possibly TRBD1 (6 bases). The CDR3 covers 16 residues. V lost 0 bases and J 3 bases, leaving 16 bases between the germline ends. Germline values: CDR1 SGDLS, CDR2 YYNGEE. The CDR3 loop is CASSVESGAVGYEQYF. The DNA of the CDR3 is TGTGCCAGCAGCGTAGAGTCAGGGGCAGTCGGCTACGAGCAGTACTTC.

CDR3 residues: CASSPRTGERETQYF. The DNA of the CDR3 is TGTGCCAGCTCACCACGGACAGGGGAGCGTGAGACCCAGTACTTC. The chain links TRBV18 to TRBJ2-5, with 9 bases aligning to TRBD1. The CDR3 loop spans 15 amino acids. Trimming at V came to 1 base and at J to 5 bases, leaving 5 bases not matched to a gene. Germline CDR1 reads KGHSH; CDR2 reads LQKENI.

The chain is built from TRBV5-1 and TRBJ2-7, with 8 nucleotides matching TRBD1. V lost 0 bases to trimming and J lost 6 bases; unmatched junction nucleotides: 2. Germline V CDR1 and CDR2: SGHRS, YFSETQ. The CDR3 is 13 residues long. CDR3 protein: CASSLGTGIEQYF. CDR3 sequence (DNA): TGCGCCAGCAGCTTGGGGACAGGGATCGAGCAGTACTTC.

On this clone: Other nucleotide sequences in the sample specify the same CDR3. The chain uses TRBV30 and TRBJ2-7; 9 bases line up with TRBD1. V shed 2 bases and J 2 bases; nucleotides not matched to a gene: 10. The CDR3 consists of 16 residues. Looked up from germline, CDR1 is GTSNPN and CDR2 is SVGIG (reference sequence). The CDR3 loop is CAWSPPGDRGTYEQYF. CDR3 nucleotide sequence: TGTGCCTGGAGTCCCCCTGGCGACAGGGGGACCTACGAGCAGTACTTC.

J is TRBJ1-5 and V is TRBV7-9; D is perhaps TRBD1 (5 bases). The V gene's germline CDR1 is SEHNR and CDR2 FQNEAQ (reference sequence). Trimming shortened V by 5 bases and J by 4 bases, and 18 bases separated the two germline ends. The CDR3 length is 16 residues. The CDR3 DNA is TGTGCCAGCAGCCCCCCCGGGGGGAGTTTTAATCAGCCCCAGCATTTT. It translates to CASSPPGGSFNQPQHF.

This chain connects TRBV6-5 to TRBJ2-1, with D perhaps TRBD2 (7 bases). Trimming removed 5 bases at V and 9 bases at J, with 20 bases between. The length of the CDR3 is 15 residues. In germline, CDR1 is MNHEY, CDR2 SVGAGI. The CDR3 sequence is CASSPRGAGVGEQFF. The CDR3, as DNA: TGTGCCAGCAGTCCCCGGGGGGCGGGGGTCGGTGAGCAGTTCTTC.

The CDR3 sequence is CAISGSGSGTYGRTDTQYF. CDR3 coding DNA: TGTGCCATCAGTGGCTCGGGGAGCGGGACGTACGGTCGCACAGATACGCAGTATTTT. The V and J genes are TRBV10-3 and TRBJ2-3, with TRBD2 matching 7 bases. This CDR3 has 19 residues. Losses at the gene ends were 4 bases for V and 1 base for J; bases not matched to a gene: 17. Germline-derived CDR1 and CDR2 are ENHRY and SYGVKD.

The chain has TRBV28 and TRBJ1-5, with D possibly being TRBD1 (5 bases). Germline loops: CDR1 MDHEN, CDR2 SYDVKM. This CDR3 is built from 16 residues. V lost 1 base, J lost 0 bases, and 10 bases lay in between. The CDR3 region is CASSLSRAYSNQPQHF. CDR3 sequence (DNA): TGTGCCAGCAGTTTATCCAGGGCTTATAGCAATCAGCCCCAGCATTTT. The complete variable domain, with remaining parts taken from reference TRBV28 and TRBJ1-5, reads DVKVTQSSRYLVKRTGEKVFLECVQDMDHENMFWYRQDPGLGLRLIYFSYDVKMKEKGDIPEGYSVSREKKERFSLILESASTNQTSMYLCASSLSRAYSNQPQHFGDGTRLSIL.

The V and J genes are TRBV7-3 and TRBJ1-1; D not resolved. The V gene's germline CDR1 is SGHTA and CDR2 FQGTGA. The V end lost 1 base, the J end lost 4 bases, and 16 bases lay between the germline ends. CDR3 length: 16 amino acids. CDR3 sequence reads: CASSLNPIGERTEAFF. The CDR3 nucleotides are TGTGCCAGCAGCTTAAACCCGATAGGAGAACGCACTGAAGCTTTCTTT.

This chain uses TRBV7-9 with TRBJ2-6, with TRBD1 as a possible D gene (5 bases). Looked up from germline, CDR1 is SEHNR and CDR2 is FQNEAQ (reference sequence). Trimming left V 5 bases short and J 0 bases short, with 8 bases between. CDR3 length equals 15 residues. DNA of the CDR3: TGTGCCAGCAGCAGGCAGGGCTCTGGGGCCAACGTCCTGACTTTC. Protein product: CASSRQGSGANVLTF.

This clone turned up a few times. This chain links TRBV19 with TRBJ2-3, with D hard to call. This CDR3 region has 15 residues. V was clipped by 1 base and J by 2 bases, with 10 bases between them. Germline CDR1 and CDR2: LNHDA and SQIVND (reference sequence). This CDR3 reads CASSIGARVTDTQYF. CDR3 bases: TGTGCCAGTAGTATAGGAGCTCGCGTCACAGATACGCAGTATTTT.

As to this clone: Additional DNA sequences in this sample encode the identical CDR3. CDR3 in amino acids: CASSVRGASYEQYF. CDR3 bases: TGTGCCAGCAGCGTACGGGGGGCTTCCTACGAGCAGTACTTC. This rearrangement joins TRBV9 to TRBJ2-7; TRBD2 is a possible D gene (7 bases). Germline values: CDR1 SGDLS, CDR2 YYNGEE. CDR3 length equals 14 residues. V was pared by 1 base and J by 1 base, with 9 bases between. The full variable domain, rest sourced from reference TRBV9 and TRBJ2-7, is DSGVTQTPKHLITATGQRVTLRCSPRSGDLSVYWYQQSLDQGLQFLIQYYNGEERAKGNILERFSAQQFPDLHSELNLSSLELGDSALYFCASSVRGASYEQYFGPGTRLTVT.

V and J are TRBV5-6 and TRBJ2-5; no firm D call. This CDR3 has 14 residues. Germline-derived CDR1 and CDR2 are SGHDT and YYEEEE. Deletions cut 1 base from V and 2 bases from J, with 9 bases between. CDR3 nucleotide sequence: TGTGCCAGCAGCTTGTTGTCAGGTCAAGAGACCCAGTACTTC. It encodes CASSLLSGQETQYF.

This chain links TRBV29-1 with TRBJ2-3, with D possibly matching TRBD1 (6 bases). Trimming cost V 6 bases and J 1 base, with 14 bases left between them. The CDR3 is 14 amino acids. CDR1 and CDR2 from the germline V gene are SQVTM and ANQGSEA. The CDR3 protein is CSVAASGGTDTQYF. CDR3 nucleotide sequence: TGCAGCGTCGCAGCTTCAGGGGGCACAGATACGCAGTATTTT.

A single count supports this clone. The rearrangement uses TRBV18 and TRBJ1-1; 9 bases are a match to TRBD1. Germline V CDR1 and CDR2: KGHSH, LQKENI. This CDR3 comprises 16 residues. V was clipped by 2 bases and J by 5 bases; unmatched bases: 9. This chain's CDR3 is CASSPTTGGTGTEAFF. CDR3 nucleotide sequence: TGTGCCAGCTCACCAACAACAGGGGGCACGGGAACTGAAGCTTTCTTT.

V and J are TRBV5-1 and TRBJ2-5; 9 bases fit TRBD2. CDR3 length: 16 amino acids. Per germline, CDR1 SGHRS and CDR2 YFSETQ. J was trimmed by 4 bases and V by 2 bases; bases with no gene match: 9. CDR3 sequence (DNA): TGCGCCAGCAGCTTTGGTACTAGCGGGTTTGGAGAGACCCAGTACTTC. This codes for CASSFGTSGFGETQYF.

The chain is built from TRBV11-3 and TRBJ2-3; TRBD1 aligns across 10 bases. The germline gives CDR1 SGHNT, CDR2 YENEEA. The CDR3 loop spans 14 amino acids. After removal of 5 bases from V and 4 bases from J, the junction contained 3 bases not matched to a gene. The DNA of the CDR3 is TGTGCCAGCAGCCCAGGACAGGGGGCAGATACGCAGTATTTT. It codes for CASSPGQGADTQYF.

The CDR3 DNA follows: TGTGCCAGCAGTGAACCGGGTGGTAGTGATCAGCCCCAGCATTTT. This encodes CASSEPGGSDQPQHF. This sequence joins TRBV6-1 and TRBJ1-5; unclear D gene. The CDR3 is made up of 15 amino acids. Germline V gene sequence: CDR1 MNHNS, CDR2 SASEGT. V was trimmed by 2 bases and J by 5 bases, leaving 13 bases between them.